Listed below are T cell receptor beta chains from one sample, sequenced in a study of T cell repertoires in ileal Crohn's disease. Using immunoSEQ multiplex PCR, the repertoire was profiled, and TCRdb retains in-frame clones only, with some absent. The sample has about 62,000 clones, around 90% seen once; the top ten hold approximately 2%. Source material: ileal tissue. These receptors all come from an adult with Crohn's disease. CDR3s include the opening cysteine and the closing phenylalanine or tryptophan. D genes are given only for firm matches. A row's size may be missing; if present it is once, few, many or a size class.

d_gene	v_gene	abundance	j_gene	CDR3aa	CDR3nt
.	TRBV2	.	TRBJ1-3	CASSERGSYGMSGNTIYF	TGTGCCAGCAGTGAAAGGGGCAGTTACGGCATGAGTGGAAACACCATATATTTT
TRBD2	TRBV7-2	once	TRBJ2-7	CASRGLAGGEGLYEQYF	TGTGCCAGCAGAGGACTAGCGGGAGGTGAGGGGCTCTACGAGCAGTACTTC
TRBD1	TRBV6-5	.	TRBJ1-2	CASSWDRDIPVYGYTF	TGTGCCAGCAGTTGGGACAGGGACATACCAGTCTATGGCTACACCTTC
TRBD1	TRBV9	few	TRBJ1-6	CASSVVGQGNSPLHF	TGTGCCAGCAGCGTAGTCGGACAGGGTAATTCACCCCTCCACTTT
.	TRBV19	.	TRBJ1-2	CASRSRGGQMLGYTF	TGTGCCAGTAGAAGTCGAGGCGGACAGATGTTGGGCTACACCTTC
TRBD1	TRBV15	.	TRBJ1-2	CATSSRNRGPVF	TGTGCCACCAGCTCTCGAAACAGGGGCCCGGTTTTC
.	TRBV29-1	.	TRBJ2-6	CSVVGGTDQSGANVLTF	TGCAGCGTTGTTGGCGGGACTGATCAATCTGGGGCCAACGTCCTGACTTTC
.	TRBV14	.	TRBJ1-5	CASSQGEYQPQHF	TGTGCCAGCAGCCAGGGAGAATATCAGCCCCAGCATTTT
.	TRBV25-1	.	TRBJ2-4	CASSGQAKNIQYF	TGTGCCAGCAGTGGGCAGGCGAAAAACATTCAGTACTTC
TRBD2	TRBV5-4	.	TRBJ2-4	CASRRGADTKNIQYF	TGTGCCAGCAGGCGGGGGGCTGATACCAAAAACATTCAGTACTTC
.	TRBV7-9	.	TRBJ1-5	CASSLQGNQPQHF	TGTGCCAGCAGTCTCCAGGGGAATCAGCCCCAGCATTTT
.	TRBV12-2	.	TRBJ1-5	CASRLGGRGNQPQHF	TGTGCAAGTCGCTTAGGCGGGAGGGGCAATCAGCCCCAGCATTTT
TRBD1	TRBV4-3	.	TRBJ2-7	CASSPYTGDLYEQYF	TGCGCCAGCAGCCCTTATACAGGGGACCTCTACGAGCAGTACTTC
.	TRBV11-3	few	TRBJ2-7	CASSSQSYEQYF	TGTGCCAGCAGCTCACAATCCTACGAGCAGTACTTC
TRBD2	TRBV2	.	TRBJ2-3	CASTPTSGRAGDTQYF	TGTGCCAGCACCCCCACTAGCGGGAGGGCCGGTGATACGCAGTATTTT
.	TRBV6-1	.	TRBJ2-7	CASSLGGFYEQYF	TGTGCCAGCAGCCTCGGGGGATTCTACGAGCAGTACTTC
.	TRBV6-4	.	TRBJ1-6	CASSDGSGRDSPLHF	TGTGCCAGCAGTGACGGTTCAGGGAGGGATTCACCCCTCCACTTT
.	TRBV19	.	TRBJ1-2	CASSTIMREGYTF	TGTGCCAGTAGTACAATTATGAGGGAAGGCTACACCTTC
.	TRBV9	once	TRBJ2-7	CASSVSARDVDEQYF	TGTGCCAGCAGCGTCTCGGCGCGGGACGTGGACGAGCAGTACTTC
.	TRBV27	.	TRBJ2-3	CASSFGGTDTQYF	TGTGCCAGCAGTTTCGGGGGCACAGATACGCAGTATTTT
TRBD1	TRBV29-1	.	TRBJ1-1	CSVMLGQMNTEAFF	TGCAGCGTGATGCTGGGACAGATGAACACTGAAGCTTTCTTT
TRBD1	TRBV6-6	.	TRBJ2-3	CASRRQGTDTQYF	TGTGCCAGCAGAAGACAGGGGACAGATACGCAGTATTTT
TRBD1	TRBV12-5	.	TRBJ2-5	CASGKGTEETQYF	TGTGCTAGTGGAAAGGGGACAGAAGAGACCCAGTACTTC
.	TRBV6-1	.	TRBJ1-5	CASSDHKNPQHF	TGTGCCAGCAGTGACCACAAGAACCCCCAGCATTTT
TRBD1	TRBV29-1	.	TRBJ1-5	CSVAGQGVGQPQHF	TGCAGCGTTGCCGGGCAGGGGGTCGGCCAGCCCCAGCATTTT
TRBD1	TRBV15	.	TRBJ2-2	CATSTRTGKTGELFF	TGTGCCACCAGCACCCGGACAGGGAAGACCGGGGAGCTGTTTTTT
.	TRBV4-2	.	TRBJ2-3	CASSQGSSRDTQYF	TGTGCCAGCAGCCAAGGCTCTAGCAGAGATACGCAGTATTTT
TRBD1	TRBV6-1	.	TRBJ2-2	CASSVPGGETGELFF	TGTGCCAGCAGTGTTCCAGGGGGCGAGACCGGGGAGCTGTTTTTT
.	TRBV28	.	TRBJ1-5	CASSNTGTGNQPQHF	TGTGCCAGCAGCAATACAGGGACCGGCAATCAGCCCCAGCATTTT
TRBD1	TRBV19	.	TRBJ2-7	CASSRVGTGIPYEQYF	TGTGCCAGTAGTAGAGTAGGGACAGGGATCCCCTACGAGCAGTACTTC
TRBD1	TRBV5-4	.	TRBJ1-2	CASTLFVGTASNYGYTF	TGTGCCAGCACTCTCTTCGTAGGGACAGCCTCAAACTATGGCTACACCTTC
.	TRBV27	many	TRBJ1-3	CASSRGGVGNTIYF	TGTGCCAGCAGTAGGGGCGGCGTTGGAAACACCATATATTTT
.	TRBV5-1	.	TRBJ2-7	CASSLESRGKNEQYF	TGCGCCAGCAGCTTGGAATCCAGGGGAAAGAACGAGCAGTACTTC
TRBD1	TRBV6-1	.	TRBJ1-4	CASSTGQGSEKLFF	TGTGCCAGCAGTACGGGACAGGGGAGTGAAAAACTGTTTTTT
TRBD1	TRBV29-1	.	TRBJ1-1	CSVTTGPNTEAFF	TGCAGCGTGACGACAGGGCCGAACACTGAAGCTTTCTTT
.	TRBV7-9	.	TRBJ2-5	CASSKWTVSETQYF	TGTGCCAGCAGCAAGTGGACAGTTTCGGAGACCCAGTACTTC
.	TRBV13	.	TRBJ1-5	CASTQGRGQPQHF	TGTGCCAGCACCCAGGGCCGCGGTCAGCCCCAGCATTTC
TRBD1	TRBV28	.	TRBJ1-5	CAHDRVNQPQHF	TGTGCCCACGACAGGGTAAATCAGCCCCAGCATTTT
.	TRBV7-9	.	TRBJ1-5	CASSNLSGANQPQHF	TGTGCCAGCAGCAACCTGAGCGGGGCCAATCAGCCCCAGCATTTT
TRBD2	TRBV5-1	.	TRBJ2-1	CASSPSGSLLSSYNEQFF	TGCGCCAGCAGCCCCAGCGGGAGCCTTCTTTCGTCCTACAATGAGCAGTTCTTC
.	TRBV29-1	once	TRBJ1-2	CSGRDSNYGYTF	TGCAGCGGCAGGGACTCTAACTATGGCTACACCTTC
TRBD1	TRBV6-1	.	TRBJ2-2	CASSKATGGAELFF	TGTGCCAGCAGTAAGGCCACAGGGGGCGCGGAGCTGTTTTTT
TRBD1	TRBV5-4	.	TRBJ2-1	CASSFGTGGYNEQFF	TGTGCCAGCAGCTTCGGGACAGGGGGTTATAATGAGCAGTTCTTC
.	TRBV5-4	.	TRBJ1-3	CASSLPSGNTIYF	TGTGCCAGCAGCTTGCCGTCTGGAAACACCATATATTTT
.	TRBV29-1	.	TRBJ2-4	CSASAGVVQNIQYF	TGCAGCGCCTCCGCCGGGGTGGTGCAAAACATTCAGTACTTC
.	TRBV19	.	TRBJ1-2	CASGSTRLDYGYTF	TGTGCCAGTGGTTCCACACGACTCGACTATGGCTACACCTTC
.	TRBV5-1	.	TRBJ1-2	CASSSHGQLRGYTF	TGCGCCAGCAGCTCTCACGGACAGCTACGTGGCTACACCTTC
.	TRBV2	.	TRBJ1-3	CASKPMGFSGNTIYF	TGTGCCAGCAAACCAATGGGCTTCTCTGGAAACACCATATATTTT
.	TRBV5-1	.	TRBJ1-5	CASSTEGNQPQHF	TGCGCCAGCAGTACGGAGGGCAATCAGCCCCAGCATTTT
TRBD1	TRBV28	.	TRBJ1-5	CASSSGGQGTVQPQHF	TGTGCCAGCAGTTCTGGAGGACAGGGGACGGTTCAGCCCCAGCATTTT
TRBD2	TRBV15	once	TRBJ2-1	CATSIRSGQREGQGQFF	TGTGCCACCAGCATACGATCGGGACAGCGGGAGGGCCAGGGGCAGTTCTTC
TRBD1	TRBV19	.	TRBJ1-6	CASSTLGTAARGSPLHF	TGTGCCAGTAGTACCTTAGGGACAGCCGCAAGGGGTTCACCCCTCCACTTT
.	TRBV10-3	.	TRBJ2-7	CAISSGYEQYF	TGTGCCATCAGTTCGGGATACGAGCAGTACTTC